This is a list of T cell receptor beta chains from one sample in a study of early T cells in non-severe SARS-CoV-2 infection. TCRdb re-derived calls from the 5' RACE reads in MiXCR, one entry per CDR3 protein. This repertoire shows more than 20,000 distinct CDR3 sequences, less than 7% found once; its top ten account for 2.4%. The sequenced sample consisted of whole blood. The receptors originated from an adult who was a healthcare worker with PCR-confirmed SARS-CoV-2 infection or an uninfected control (not recorded which). Both conserved end residues are part of each CDR3. The D gene is left open where the match is weak. Clone size, where shown, is once, few, many, or a class for clones that have expanded.

V	D	size	J	DNA	CDR3
TRBV7-9	.	many	TRBJ1-4	TGTGCCAGCAGCGATCCGTATGAAAAACTGTTTTTT	CASSDPYEKLFF
TRBV4-3	TRBD1	.	TRBJ2-7	TGCGCCAGCAGCCGCACGGGACAGGGCTACGAGCAGTACTTC	CASSRTGQGYEQYF
TRBV7-2	TRBD2	many	TRBJ2-3	TGTGCCAGCAGCTTCGGACTAGCGGGGGGCAAAGATACGCAGTATTTT	CASSFGLAGGKDTQYF
TRBV18	TRBD2	.	TRBJ2-1	TGTGCCAGCTCCCGGGGGGGCTCCTACAATGAGCAGTTCTTC	CASSRGGSYNEQFF
TRBV5-1	TRBD2	many	TRBJ2-5	TGCGCCAGCAGTTCCGGGACTAACCAAGAGACCCAGTACTTC	CASSSGTNQETQYF
TRBV7-9	.	many	TRBJ1-1	TGTGCCAGCAGCTCAGTAACTTCGGCTTTCTTT	CASSSVTSAFF
TRBV5-5	TRBD1	few	TRBJ2-1	TGTGCCAGCAGCTGGGGACAGGGATACTACAATGAGCAGTTCTTC	CASSWGQGYYNEQFF
TRBV6-1	TRBD1	few	TRBJ2-7	TGTGCCAGCAGGAGGGGGACAGGGTCCGAGCAGTACTTC	CASRRGTGSEQYF
TRBV13	TRBD2	.	TRBJ2-3	TGTGCCAGCAGCCAAGCTAGCGGGGACACAGATACGCAGTATTTT	CASSQASGDTDTQYF
TRBV11-2	TRBD1	few	TRBJ2-7	TGTGCCAGCAGCCGATCCTACGACAGGGTCCACGAGCAGTACTTC	CASSRSYDRVHEQYF
TRBV28	TRBD1	many	TRBJ2-5	TGTGCCAGCAGTTTAAGACAGGGGGCTCTTACCCAGTACTTC	CASSLRQGALTQYF
TRBV18	.	many	TRBJ1-2	TGTGCCAGCTCGCCCCCCCAAGGGGGGCCGTATGGCTACACCTTC	CASSPPQGGPYGYTF
TRBV7-2	.	many	TRBJ2-1	TGTGCCAGCAGCCTTATACGACAGGCGTCCTACAATGAGCAGTTCTTC	CASSLIRQASYNEQFF
TRBV7-2	TRBD2	many	TRBJ2-5	TGTGCCAGCAGCCCCCAGGGAGGGTACCAAGAGACCCAGTACTTC	CASSPQGGYQETQYF
TRBV20-1	.	.	TRBJ1-6	TGCAGTGCTAGAGGGGCAGCACTGAGAAATAATTCACCCCTCCACTTT	CSARGAALRNNSPLHF
TRBV29-1	TRBD1	few	TRBJ2-5	TGCAGCGTTCGCCAGGGGGCCGGAGAGACCCAGTACTTC	CSVRQGAGETQYF
TRBV28	TRBD2	many	TRBJ2-3	TGTGCCAGCACCCTTAGCGGGGCCCTCAGGGATACGCAGTATTTT	CASTLSGALRDTQYF
TRBV7-9	.	many	TRBJ2-7	TGTGCCAGCAGCTTAGCAGGGAAGCCCTACGAGCAGTACTTC	CASSLAGKPYEQYF
TRBV5-1	.	many	TRBJ1-3	TGCGCCAGCAGTCCCGAGGGACGAAACACCATATATTTT	CASSPEGRNTIYF
TRBV18	TRBD1	few	TRBJ2-1	TGTGCCAGCTCACAGCAGACAGGGGGTACCTACAATGAGCAGTTCTTC	CASSQQTGGTYNEQFF
TRBV12-3/TRBV12-4	.	.	TRBJ2-2	TGTGCCAGCAGGCTGGACAGAGGACTCACCGGGGAGCTGTTTTTT	CASRLDRGLTGELFF
TRBV18	.	many	TRBJ2-5	TGTGCCAGCTCACCAATACAGCAAGAGACCCAGTACTTC	CASSPIQQETQYF
TRBV12-3/TRBV12-4	TRBD2	many	TRBJ2-1	TGTGCCAGCAGTTTGGGGACTAGCGAGGGCAATGAGCAGTTCTTC	CASSLGTSEGNEQFF
TRBV4-2	.	many	TRBJ2-1	TGTGCCAGCAGCCCAATCGGGGCCGGGGCCGCCACGAATGAGCAGTTCTTC	CASSPIGAGAATNEQFF
TRBV6-1	TRBD1	many	TRBJ1-2	TGTGCCAGCAGAACTGGACAGGCGGGAGCCTATGGCTACACCTTC	CASRTGQAGAYGYTF
TRBV6-2/TRBV6-3	TRBD1	many	TRBJ1-5	TGTGCCAGCAGTACCGGGACAGATCGTTTACAGAGCAATCAGCCCCAGCATTTT	CASSTGTDRLQSNQPQHF
TRBV28	.	few	TRBJ1-6	TGTGCCAGCAGTCAACCCCGGGACACAGCTTCACCCCTCCACTTT	CASSQPRDTASPLHF
TRBV7-9	TRBD1	many	TRBJ2-7	TGTGCCAGCAGCTCGGACAGGGGAGAATCCTACGAGCAGTACTTC	CASSSDRGESYEQYF
TRBV4-2	.	medium-sized	TRBJ2-1	TGTGCCAGCAGCCAAAATCCCGGGGGCCTCAGCCACAATGAGCAGTTCTTC	CASSQNPGGLSHNEQFF
TRBV19	TRBD1	many	TRBJ1-6	TGTGCCAGCGCCCGGACAGGGGTATCACCCCTCCACTTT	CASARTGVSPLHF
TRBV5-1	TRBD2	.	TRBJ2-3	TGCGCCAGCAGCTTGACTAGCGGGGGCGCAGATACGCAGTATTTT	CASSLTSGGADTQYF
TRBV2	.	few	TRBJ2-7	TGTGCCAGCAGTAGAAGGGACGCGGCAACGGACGAGCAGTACTTC	CASSRRDAATDEQYF
TRBV7-9	TRBD1	many	TRBJ2-7	TGTGCCAGCAGCTTGGGGGACAGGGCTTCCTACGAGCAGTACTTC	CASSLGDRASYEQYF
TRBV7-2	TRBD2	many	TRBJ2-1	TGTGCCAGCAGCTTAGCTAGCGGGGGGTACAATGAGCAGTTCTTC	CASSLASGGYNEQFF
TRBV29-1	TRBD1	many	TRBJ2-3	TGCAGCGTTGAACAGGGGGCCACAGATACGCAGTATTTT	CSVEQGATDTQYF
TRBV5-1	.	.	TRBJ2-2	TGCGCCAGCAGCTTTGGGGGGAACACCGGGGAGCTGTTTTTT	CASSFGGNTGELFF
TRBV18	.	.	TRBJ2-3	TGTGCCAGCTCCCCGGACATCGTGACTAGCACAGATACGCAGTATTTT	CASSPDIVTSTDTQYF
TRBV6-6	.	.	TRBJ2-7	TGTGCCAGCAGCCCCGCCTACGAGCAGTACTTC	CASSPAYEQYF
TRBV18	.	.	TRBJ2-3	TGTGCCAGCTCACCAGCTACTAGCTACGGCACAGATACGCAGTATTTT	CASSPATSYGTDTQYF
TRBV6-5	TRBD1	few	TRBJ1-6	TGTGCCAGCACCGACAGGGCTAATTCACCCCTCCACTTT	CASTDRANSPLHF
TRBV15	.	many	TRBJ2-7	TGTGCCACCAGCAGTCGGGGGAGCTCCTACGAGCAGTACTTC	CATSSRGSSYEQYF
TRBV19	TRBD1	.	TRBJ1-5	TGTGCCAGTAGTTTCCCGGGACAGGGGGCGCCCCGCCAGCCCCAGCATTTT	CASSFPGQGAPRQPQHF
TRBV7-9	.	.	TRBJ2-2	TGTGCCAGCAGCTTATCAGGTCCCGGGGAGCTGTTTTTT	CASSLSGPGELFF